This T cell receptor (beta chain) came from a study of early T cells in non-severe SARS-CoV-2 infection. This clonotype was picked up many times. Germline-derived CDR1 and CDR2 are MNHEY and SVGAGI. This CDR3 contains 16 residues. Between the trimmed V and J ends, which lost 5 bases and 0 bases, there was a span of 15 bases. TCRdb re-derived calls from the 5' RACE reads in MiXCR, one entry per CDR3 protein. The sample has more than 45,000 distinct CDR3 sequences; 10% to 15% are singletons. V gene TRBV6-5 combines with J gene TRBJ2-3, with a weak D call TRBD2 (6 bases). The material sequenced was whole blood. This receptor was obtained from an adult who was a healthcare worker with PCR-confirmed SARS-CoV-2 infection or an uninfected control (not recorded which). CDR3 coding DNA: TGTGCCAGCAGTACACCAGGAGGGACTAGCACAGATACGCAGTATTTT. Protein: CASSTPGGTSTDTQYF.